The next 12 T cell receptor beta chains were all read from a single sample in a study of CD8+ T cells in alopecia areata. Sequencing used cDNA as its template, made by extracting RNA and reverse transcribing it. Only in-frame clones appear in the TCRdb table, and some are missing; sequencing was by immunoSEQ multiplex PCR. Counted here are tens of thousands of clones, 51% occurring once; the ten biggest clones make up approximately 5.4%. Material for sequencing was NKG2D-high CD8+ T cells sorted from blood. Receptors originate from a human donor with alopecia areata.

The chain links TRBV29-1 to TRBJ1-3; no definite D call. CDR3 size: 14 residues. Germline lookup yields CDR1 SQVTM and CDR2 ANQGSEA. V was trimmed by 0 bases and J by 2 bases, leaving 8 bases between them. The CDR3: CSVEDPGPGNTIYF. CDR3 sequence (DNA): TGCAGCGTTGAAGATCCCGGGCCTGGAAACACCATATATTTT.

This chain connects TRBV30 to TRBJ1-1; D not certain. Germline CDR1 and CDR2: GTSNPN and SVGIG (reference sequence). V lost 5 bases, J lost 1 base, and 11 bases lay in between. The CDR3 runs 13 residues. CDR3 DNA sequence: TGTGCCTGGGAGACCCAGGAGAACACTGAAGCTTTCTTT. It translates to CAWETQENTEAFF.

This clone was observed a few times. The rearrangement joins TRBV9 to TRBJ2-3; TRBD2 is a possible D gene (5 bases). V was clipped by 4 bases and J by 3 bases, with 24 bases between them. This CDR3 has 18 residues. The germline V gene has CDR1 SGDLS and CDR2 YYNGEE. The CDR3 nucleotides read TGTGCCAGCAGCCTAGCAAAGAGCCGAACTCCAACTACAGATACGCAGTATTTT. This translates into CASSLAKSRTPTTDTQYF.

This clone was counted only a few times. The CDR3 DNA reads as TGCGCCAGCAGCTTTGGGGGTGGGTCCTACAATGAGCAGTTCTTC. Its translation is CASSFGGGSYNEQFF. This chain uses TRBV5-1 with TRBJ2-1; the D gene could be TRBD1 or TRBD2 (5 bases each). From germline, CDR1 is SGHRS and CDR2 YFSETQ. The CDR3 spans 15 residues. The germline V and J ends were trimmed by 2 bases and 1 base, with 10 bases remaining between them.

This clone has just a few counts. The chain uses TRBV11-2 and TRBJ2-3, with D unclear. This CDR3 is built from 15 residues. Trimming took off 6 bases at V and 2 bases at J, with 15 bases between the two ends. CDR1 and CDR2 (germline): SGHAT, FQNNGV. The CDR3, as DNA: TGTGCCAGCAGTCCGCATGATCGATCCACAGATACGCAGTATTTT. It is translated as CASSPHDRSTDTQYF.

The CDR3 coding sequence is TGTGCCACCGGGGCCGAGGTAAATGAGCAGTTCTTC. Translating it yields CATGAEVNEQFF. The chain employs TRBV2 and TRBJ2-1; D assignment may be TRBD1 or TRBD2 (5 bases each). The CDR3 is 12 residues long. Trimming removed 10 bases at V and 7 bases at J, with 14 bases between. CDR1 and CDR2 (germline): SNHLY, FYNNEI.

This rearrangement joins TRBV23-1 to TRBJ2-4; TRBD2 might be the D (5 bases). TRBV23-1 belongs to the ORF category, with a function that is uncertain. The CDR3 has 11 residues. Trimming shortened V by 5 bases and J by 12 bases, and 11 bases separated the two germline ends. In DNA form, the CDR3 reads TGCGCCAGCAGTATCGGACTTACTCAGTACTTC. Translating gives CASSIGLTQYF.

The chain's CDR3 is CASSPQQGGWTGELFF. The CDR3 region has the DNA TGTGCCAGCAGCCCCCAGCAGGGGGGTTGGACCGGGGAGCTGTTTTTT. The V and J genes are TRBV5-4 and TRBJ2-2; maybe TRBD1 (7 bases). V lost 4 bases and J 5 bases, leaving 18 bases between the germline ends. Per the germline V gene, CDR1 is SGHNT and CDR2 is YYREEE (reference sequence). This CDR3 contains 16 residues.

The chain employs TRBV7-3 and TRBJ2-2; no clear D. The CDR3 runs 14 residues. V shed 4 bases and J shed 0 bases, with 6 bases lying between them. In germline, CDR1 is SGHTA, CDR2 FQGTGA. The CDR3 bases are TGTGCCAGCAGCTCCACAGCGAACACCGGGGAGCTGTTTTTT. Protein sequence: CASSSTANTGELFF.

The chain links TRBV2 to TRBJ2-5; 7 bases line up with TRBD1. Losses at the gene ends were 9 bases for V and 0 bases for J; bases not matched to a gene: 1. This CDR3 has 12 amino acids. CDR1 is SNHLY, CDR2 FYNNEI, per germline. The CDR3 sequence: CARQGNQETQYF. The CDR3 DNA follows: TGTGCCAGACAGGGGAACCAAGAGACCCAGTACTTC.

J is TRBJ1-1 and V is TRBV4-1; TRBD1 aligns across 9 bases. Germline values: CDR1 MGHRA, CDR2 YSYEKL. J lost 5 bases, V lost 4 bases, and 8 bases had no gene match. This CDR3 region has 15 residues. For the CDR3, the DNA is TGCGCCAGCAGCCGATCGGACAGGGGAGGAACTGAAGCTTTCTTT. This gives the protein CASSRSDRGGTEAFF.

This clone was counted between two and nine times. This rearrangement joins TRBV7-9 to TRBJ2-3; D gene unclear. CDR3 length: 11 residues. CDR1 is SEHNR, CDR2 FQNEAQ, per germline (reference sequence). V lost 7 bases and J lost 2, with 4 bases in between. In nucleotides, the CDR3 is TGTGCCAGCACCTACACAGATACGCAGTATTTT. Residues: CASTYTDTQYF.